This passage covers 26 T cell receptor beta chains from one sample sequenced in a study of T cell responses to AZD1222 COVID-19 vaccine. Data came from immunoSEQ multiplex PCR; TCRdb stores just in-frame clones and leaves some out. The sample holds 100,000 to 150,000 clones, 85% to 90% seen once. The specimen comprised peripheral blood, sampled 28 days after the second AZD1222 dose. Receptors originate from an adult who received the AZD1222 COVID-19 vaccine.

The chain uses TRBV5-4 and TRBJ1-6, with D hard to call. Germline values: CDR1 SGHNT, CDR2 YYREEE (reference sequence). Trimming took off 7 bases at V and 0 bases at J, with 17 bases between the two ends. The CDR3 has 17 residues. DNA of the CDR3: TGTGCCAGCCCCTGGGTCCCGTTGGGCTCCTATAATTCACCCCTCCACTTT. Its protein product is CASPWVPLGSYNSPLHF.

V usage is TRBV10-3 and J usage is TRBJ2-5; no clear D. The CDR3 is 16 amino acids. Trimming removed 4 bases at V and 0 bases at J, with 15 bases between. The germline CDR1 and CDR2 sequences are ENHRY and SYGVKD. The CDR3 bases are TGTGCCATCAGTGGCCAGTGGTTTGGCAACCAAGAGACCCAGTACTTC. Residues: CAISGQWFGNQETQYF.

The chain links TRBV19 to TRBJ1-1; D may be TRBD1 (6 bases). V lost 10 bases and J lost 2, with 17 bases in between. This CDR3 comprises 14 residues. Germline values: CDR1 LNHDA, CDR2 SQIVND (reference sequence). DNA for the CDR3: TGTGCCACTCAAGACGGGGGGCTCAACACTGAAGCTTTCTTT. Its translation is CATQDGGLNTEAFF.

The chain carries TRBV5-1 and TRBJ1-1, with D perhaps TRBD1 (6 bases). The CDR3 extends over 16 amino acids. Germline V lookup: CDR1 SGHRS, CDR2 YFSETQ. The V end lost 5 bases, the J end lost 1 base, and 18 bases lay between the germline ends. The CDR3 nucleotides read TGCGCCAGCAGTCAGTTTTCTGGACAGCCGAACACTGAAGCTTTCTTT. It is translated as CASSQFSGQPNTEAFF.

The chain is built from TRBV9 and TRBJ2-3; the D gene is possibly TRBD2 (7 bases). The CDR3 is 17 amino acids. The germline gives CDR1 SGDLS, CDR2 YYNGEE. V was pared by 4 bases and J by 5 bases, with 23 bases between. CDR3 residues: CASSPTTGWGGRDTQYF. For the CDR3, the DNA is TGTGCCAGCAGCCCAACAACCGGATGGGGGGGCCGAGATACGCAGTATTTT.

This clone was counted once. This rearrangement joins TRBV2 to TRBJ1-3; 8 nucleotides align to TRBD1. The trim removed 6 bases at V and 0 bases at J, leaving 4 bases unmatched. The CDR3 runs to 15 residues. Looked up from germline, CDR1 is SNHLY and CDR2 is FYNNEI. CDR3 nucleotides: TGTGCCAGCAGGAGGACAGGGAACTCTGGAAACACCATATATTTT. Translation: CASRRTGNSGNTIYF.

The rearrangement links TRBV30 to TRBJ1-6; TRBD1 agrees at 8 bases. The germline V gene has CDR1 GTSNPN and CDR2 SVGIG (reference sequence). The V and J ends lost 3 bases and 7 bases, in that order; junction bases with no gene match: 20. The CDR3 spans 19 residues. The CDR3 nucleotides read TGTGCCTGGAGCTCGGGACAGGCTCCAATTTTGGTGGGAAATTCACCCCTCCACTTT. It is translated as CAWSSGQAPILVGNSPLHF. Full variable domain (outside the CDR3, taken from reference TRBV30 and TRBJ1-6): SQTIHQWPATLVQPVGSPLSLECTVEGTSNPNLYWYRQAAGRGLQLLFYSVGIGQISSEVPQNLSASRPQDRQFILSSKKLLLSDSGFYLCAWSSGQAPILVGNSPLHFGNGTRLTVT.

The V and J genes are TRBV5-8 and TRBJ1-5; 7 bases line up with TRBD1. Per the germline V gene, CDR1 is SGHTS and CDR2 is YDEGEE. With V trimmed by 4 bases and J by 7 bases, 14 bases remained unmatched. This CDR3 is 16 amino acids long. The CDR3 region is CASSEGATSRSQPQHF. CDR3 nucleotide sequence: TGTGCCAGCAGCGAGGGGGCGACTTCAAGATCGCAGCCCCAGCATTTT.

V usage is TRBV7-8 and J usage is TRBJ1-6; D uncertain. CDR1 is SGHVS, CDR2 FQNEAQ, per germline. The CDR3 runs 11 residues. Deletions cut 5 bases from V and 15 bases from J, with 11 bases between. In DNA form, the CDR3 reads TGTGCCAGCAGCGCCTCTGGTTACCTCCACTTT. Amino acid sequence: CASSASGYLHF.

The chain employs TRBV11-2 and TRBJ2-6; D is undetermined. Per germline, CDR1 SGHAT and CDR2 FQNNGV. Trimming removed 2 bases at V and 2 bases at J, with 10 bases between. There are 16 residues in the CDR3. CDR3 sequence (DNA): TGTGCCAGCAGCTTAAACATTAATCCTGGGGCCAACGTCCTGACTTTC. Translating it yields CASSLNINPGANVLTF. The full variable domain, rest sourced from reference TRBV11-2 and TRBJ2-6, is EAGVAQSPRYKIIEKRQSVAFWCNPISGHATLYWYQQILGQGPKLLIQFQNNGVVDDSQLPKDRFSAERLKGVDSTLKIQPAKLEDSAVYLCASSLNINPGANVLTFGAGSRLTVL.

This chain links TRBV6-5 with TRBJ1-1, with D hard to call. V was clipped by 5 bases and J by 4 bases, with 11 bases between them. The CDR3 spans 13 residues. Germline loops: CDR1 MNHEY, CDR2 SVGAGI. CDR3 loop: CASSQTLGTEAFF. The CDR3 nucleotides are TGTGCCAGCAGTCAAACTCTCGGCACTGAAGCTTTCTTT.

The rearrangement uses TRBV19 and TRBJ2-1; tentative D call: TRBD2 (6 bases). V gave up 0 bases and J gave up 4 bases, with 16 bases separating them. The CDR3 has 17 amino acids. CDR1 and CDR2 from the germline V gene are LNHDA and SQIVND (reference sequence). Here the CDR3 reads CASSIDFASGSYNEQFF. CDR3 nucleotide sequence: TGTGCCAGTAGTATAGATTTCGCGAGCGGGTCATACAATGAGCAGTTCTTC.

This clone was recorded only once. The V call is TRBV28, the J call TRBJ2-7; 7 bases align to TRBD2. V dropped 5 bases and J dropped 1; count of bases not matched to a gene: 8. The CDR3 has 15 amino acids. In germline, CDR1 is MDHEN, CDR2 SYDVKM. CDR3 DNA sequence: TGTGCCAGCAGTGTTTCGGGGAGGGCATCCTACGAGCAGTACTTC. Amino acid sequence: CASSVSGRASYEQYF.

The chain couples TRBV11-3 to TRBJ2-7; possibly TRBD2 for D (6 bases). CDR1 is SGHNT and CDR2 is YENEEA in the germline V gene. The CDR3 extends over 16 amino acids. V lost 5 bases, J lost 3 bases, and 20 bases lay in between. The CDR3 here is CASSPPGRTTHYEQYF. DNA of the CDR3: TGTGCCAGCAGCCCTCCGGGCAGGACTACCCACTACGAGCAGTACTTC.

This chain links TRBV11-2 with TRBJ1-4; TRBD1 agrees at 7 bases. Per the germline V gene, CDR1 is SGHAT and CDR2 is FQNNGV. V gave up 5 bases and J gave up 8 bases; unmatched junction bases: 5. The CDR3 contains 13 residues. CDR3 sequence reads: CASSPPTGEKLFF. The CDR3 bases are TGTGCCAGCAGCCCTCCGACAGGGGAAAAACTGTTTTTT.

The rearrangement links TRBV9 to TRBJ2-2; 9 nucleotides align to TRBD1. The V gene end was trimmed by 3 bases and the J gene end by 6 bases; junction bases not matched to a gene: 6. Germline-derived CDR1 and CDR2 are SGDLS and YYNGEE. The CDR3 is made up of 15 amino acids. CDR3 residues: CASSGGTGSAGELFF. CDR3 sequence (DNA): TGTGCCAGCAGCGGCGGGACAGGGTCGGCCGGGGAGCTGTTTTTT. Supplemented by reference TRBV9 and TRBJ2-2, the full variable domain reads DSGVTQTPKHLITATGQRVTLRCSPRSGDLSVYWYQQSLDQGLQFLIQYYNGEERAKGNILERFSAQQFPDLHSELNLSSLELGDSALYFCASSGGTGSAGELFFGEGSRLTVL.

CDR3 DNA sequence: TGCGCCAGTCGGCCGTCCCAGGGGGTAGGGGAGCAGTACTTC. Its translation: CASRPSQGVGEQYF. The chain has TRBV5-1 and TRBJ2-7, with 7 bases fitting TRBD1. The CDR3 totals 14 residues. After removal of 8 bases from V and 7 bases from J, the junction contained 15 bases not matched to a gene. Germline CDR1 SGHRS, CDR2 YFSETQ.

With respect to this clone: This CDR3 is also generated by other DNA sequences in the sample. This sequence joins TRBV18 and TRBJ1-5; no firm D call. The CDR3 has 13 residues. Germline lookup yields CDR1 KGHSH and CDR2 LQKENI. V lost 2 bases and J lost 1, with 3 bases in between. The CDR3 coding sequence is TGTGCCAGCTCACCAGGGAGCAATCAGCCCCAGCATTTT. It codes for CASSPGSNQPQHF.

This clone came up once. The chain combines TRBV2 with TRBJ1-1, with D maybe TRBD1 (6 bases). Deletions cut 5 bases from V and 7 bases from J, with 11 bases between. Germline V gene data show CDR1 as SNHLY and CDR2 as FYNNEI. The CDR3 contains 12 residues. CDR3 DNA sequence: TGTGCCAGCAGTACAGGGTTTTTTGAAGCTTTCTTT. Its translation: CASSTGFFEAFF.

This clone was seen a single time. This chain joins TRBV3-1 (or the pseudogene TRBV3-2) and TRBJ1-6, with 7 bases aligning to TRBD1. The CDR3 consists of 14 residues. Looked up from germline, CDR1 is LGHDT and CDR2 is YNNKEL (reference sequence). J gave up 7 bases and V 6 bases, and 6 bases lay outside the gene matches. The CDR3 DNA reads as TGTGCCAGCAGGAAGACAGGGAAAAATTCACCCCTCCACTTT. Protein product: CASRKTGKNSPLHF.

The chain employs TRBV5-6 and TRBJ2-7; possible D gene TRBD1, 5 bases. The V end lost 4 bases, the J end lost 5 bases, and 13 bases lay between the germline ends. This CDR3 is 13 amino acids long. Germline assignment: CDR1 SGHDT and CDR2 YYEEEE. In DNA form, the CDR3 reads TGTGCCAGCAGCCGTCAGGGATTCCACGAGCAGTACTTC. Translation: CASSRQGFHEQYF.

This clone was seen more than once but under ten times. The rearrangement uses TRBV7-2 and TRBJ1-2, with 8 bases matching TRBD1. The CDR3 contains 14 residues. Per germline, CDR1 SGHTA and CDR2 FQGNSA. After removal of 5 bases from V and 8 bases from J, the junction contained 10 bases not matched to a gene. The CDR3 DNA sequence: TGTGCCAGCAGCCCCGACAGGGGACTCTACGGCTACACCTTC. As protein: CASSPDRGLYGYTF. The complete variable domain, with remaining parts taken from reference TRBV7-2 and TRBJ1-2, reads GAGVSQSPSNKVTEKGKDVELRCDPISGHTALYWYRQSLGQGLEFLIYFQGNSAPDKSGLPSDRFSAERTGGSVSTLTIQRTQQEDSAVYLCASSPDRGLYGYTFGSGTRLTVV.

Here the CDR3 DNA reads TGCAGTGCTAGTAGGGACGCAGCCGTACGGGAGCAGTACTTC. Translating gives CSASRDAAVREQYF. The rearrangement links TRBV20-1 to TRBJ2-7; D tentatively fits TRBD1 or TRBD2 (5 bases each). CDR1 is DFQATT and CDR2 is SNEGSKA in the germline V gene (reference sequence). The V end was cut by 3 bases, the J end by 7 bases, with 19 bases between. The CDR3 is made up of 14 amino acids.

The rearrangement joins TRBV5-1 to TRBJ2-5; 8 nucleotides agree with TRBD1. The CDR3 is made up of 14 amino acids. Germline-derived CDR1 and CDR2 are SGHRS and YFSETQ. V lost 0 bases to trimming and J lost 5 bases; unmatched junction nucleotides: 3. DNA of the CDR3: TGCGCCAGCAGCTTGGGGGACAGGTCGGAGACCCAGTACTTC. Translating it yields CASSLGDRSETQYF.

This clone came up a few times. The CDR3 DNA follows: TGTGCCACCCAGACAGGTAACGCGAACACCGGGGAGCTGTTTTTT. Translated: CATQTGNANTGELFF. The V gene is TRBV10-3, the J gene TRBJ2-2, with D maybe TRBD1 (6 bases). CDR3 size: 15 residues. Germline V gene lookup returns CDR1 ENHRY and CDR2 SYGVKD. The germline V and J ends were trimmed by 10 bases and 0 bases, with 15 bases remaining between them.

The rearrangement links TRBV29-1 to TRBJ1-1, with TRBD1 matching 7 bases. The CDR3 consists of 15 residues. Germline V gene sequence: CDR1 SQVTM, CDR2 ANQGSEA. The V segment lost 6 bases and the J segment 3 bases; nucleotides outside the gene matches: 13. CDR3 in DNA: TGCAGCGTGACCGGGACAGACCTCAAGGACACTGAAGCTTTCTTT. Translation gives CSVTGTDLKDTEAFF.